Below, 10 T cell receptor beta chains from the same sample are listed, as sequenced in a study of response to subunit inactivated influenza vaccine. TCRdb used MiXCR to reprocess the RT-PCR reads, holding one entry per CDR3 protein. The top ten clones hold about a tenth of a sample with a few hundred thousand distinct CDR3 sequences, around a fifth of them seen once. This specimen was PBMCs from blood, taken less than 22 months after vaccination. These receptors were obtained from a man between 50 and 70 years old who received an inactivated influenza vaccine.

This clonotype was counted between two and nine times. This rearrangement joins TRBV3-1 to TRBJ1-1; D gene ambiguous. V was clipped by 6 bases and J by 4 bases, with 15 bases between them. Per the germline V gene, CDR1 is LGHDT and CDR2 is YNNKEL (reference sequence). The CDR3 totals 14 residues. The CDR3 bases are TGTGCCAGCAGTCCAAAGTTAGGGAGCACTGAAGCTTTCTTT. Residues: CASSPKLGSTEAFF. The complete variable domain, with remaining parts taken from reference TRBV3-1 and TRBJ1-1, reads DTAVSQTPKYLVTQMGNDKSIKCEQNLGHDTMYWYKQDSKKFLKIMFSYNNKELIINETVPNRFSPKSPDKAHLNLHINSLELGDSAVYFCASSPKLGSTEAFFGQGTRLTVV.

This clonotype was detected ten times or more. This chain uses TRBV28 with TRBJ1-2, with D maybe TRBD1 (5 bases). The length of the CDR3 is 14 residues. Per germline, CDR1 MDHEN and CDR2 SYDVKM. V lost 4 bases, J lost 4 bases, and 13 bases lay in between. Written as DNA, the CDR3 is TGTGCCAGCAGTTATGTCCGGGACGGCTATGGCTACACCTTC. Translating gives CASSYVRDGYGYTF.

This clonotype has a count of ten or more. The chain links TRBV20-1 to TRBJ1-5; 11 nucleotides align to TRBD1. Germline V gives CDR1 DFQATT, CDR2 SNEGSKA (reference sequence). V was pared by 6 bases and J by 3 bases, with 4 bases of the junction left unmatched. This CDR3 region has 14 residues. The CDR3 sequence is CSARTGGSNQPQHF. In DNA form, the CDR3 reads TGCAGTGCAAGGACAGGGGGCTCCAATCAGCCCCAGCATTTT.

The V and J genes are TRBV5-1 and TRBJ2-3, with D uncertain. This CDR3 contains 16 residues. Germline lookup yields CDR1 SGHRS and CDR2 YFSETQ. Trimming left V 1 base short and J 0 bases short, with 12 bases between. Written as DNA, the CDR3 is TGCGCCAGCAGCTTGAGTTTCAAGACAAGCACAGATACGCAGTATTTT. It specifies CASSLSFKTSTDTQYF.

This clonotype was counted a few times. The J gene is TRBJ1-2, the V gene TRBV15; no definite D call. The CDR3 loop spans 15 amino acids. Germline lookup yields CDR1 LNHNV and CDR2 YYDKDF (reference sequence). Trimming took 0 bases from V and 4 from J, leaving 12 bases between them. CDR3 coding DNA: TGTGCCACCAGCAGAGAGAACAGCGGGATCTATGGCTACACCTTC. It is translated as CATSRENSGIYGYTF.

This clonotype was detected ten times or more. V usage is TRBV27 and J usage is TRBJ1-1; D is perhaps TRBD1 (5 bases). CDR1 is MNHEY, CDR2 SMNVEV, per germline (reference sequence). The V end was cut by 5 bases, the J end by 10 bases, with 20 bases between. This CDR3 has 14 amino acids. DNA for the CDR3: TGTGCCAGCAGTATCGCAGGGCCCACGGCCTCAGCTTTCTTT. As protein: CASSIAGPTASAFF.

The V and J genes are TRBV15 and TRBJ2-7, with D perhaps TRBD2 (6 bases). There are 15 residues in the CDR3. The V end was cut by 5 bases, the J end by 4 bases, with 18 bases between. CDR1 is LNHNV and CDR2 is YYDKDF in the germline V gene (reference sequence). The CDR3 DNA is TGTGCCACCAGCTTGACTGTCGGGGGTTCTTACGAGCAGTACTTC. This translates into CATSLTVGGSYEQYF.

This clonotype occurred a few times. This chain connects TRBV29-1 to TRBJ1-5, with 12 bases lining up with TRBD1. Trimming removed 6 bases from V and 9 bases from J; junction bases left unmatched: 6. From germline, CDR1 is SQVTM and CDR2 ANQGSEA. The CDR3 contains 13 residues. This CDR3 is CSVGTGGGRPQHF. The DNA of the CDR3 is TGCAGCGTAGGGACAGGGGGCGGTCGGCCCCAGCATTTT.

The chain recombines TRBV5-1 with TRBJ2-7; D is unresolved. This CDR3 has 14 amino acids. With 5 bases removed from V and 2 bases from J, the gap between germline ends came to 14 bases. The germline CDR1 and CDR2 sequences are SGHRS and YFSETQ. Here the CDR3 reads CASSLNAVAYEQYF. The DNA of the CDR3 is TGCGCCAGCAGTCTGAATGCGGTTGCCTACGAGCAGTACTTC.

The chain combines TRBV13 with TRBJ2-3; no definite D call. Between the trimmed V and J ends, which lost 6 bases and 0 bases, there was a span of 10 bases. The CDR3 is 14 residues long. Germline CDR1 and CDR2: PRHDT and FYEKMQ (reference sequence). The CDR3 loop reads CASSWQTSTDTQYF. In DNA form, the CDR3 reads TGTGCCAGCAGTTGGCAAACTAGCACAGATACGCAGTATTTT.